The TCR beta chain under discussion was sequenced for a study of OX40 agonist ivuxolimab in advanced cancers. This clone was recorded a few times. Its antigen remains unidentified. The V segment lost 2 bases and the J segment 5 bases; nucleotides outside the gene matches: 3. This CDR3 spans 14 amino acids. Germline loops: CDR1 GTSNPN, CDR2 SVGIG (reference sequence). The study, taken as a whole, reports: There were also nonresponders showing low normalized T-cell clonal expansion. Expanded peripheral T cell antigen specificity was not determined.

Sequencing was performed with immunoSEQ multiplex PCR; in TCRdb, only in-frame clones are kept and a portion is missing. The sample records 90,000 to 120,000 clones, approximately 89% being singletons. The chain recombines TRBV30 with TRBJ1-4; 9 bases agree with TRBD1. The specimen comprised CD4+ or CD8+ T cells sorted from blood, sampled in a trial of the OX40 agonist ivuxolimab. The clonotype originates from an adult with an advanced solid tumor such as melanoma, head and neck, liver or kidney cancer. This CDR3 reads CAWSTGTGNEKLFF. The CDR3 nucleotides are TGTGCCTGGAGTACCGGGACAGGGAATGAAAAACTGTTTTTT.